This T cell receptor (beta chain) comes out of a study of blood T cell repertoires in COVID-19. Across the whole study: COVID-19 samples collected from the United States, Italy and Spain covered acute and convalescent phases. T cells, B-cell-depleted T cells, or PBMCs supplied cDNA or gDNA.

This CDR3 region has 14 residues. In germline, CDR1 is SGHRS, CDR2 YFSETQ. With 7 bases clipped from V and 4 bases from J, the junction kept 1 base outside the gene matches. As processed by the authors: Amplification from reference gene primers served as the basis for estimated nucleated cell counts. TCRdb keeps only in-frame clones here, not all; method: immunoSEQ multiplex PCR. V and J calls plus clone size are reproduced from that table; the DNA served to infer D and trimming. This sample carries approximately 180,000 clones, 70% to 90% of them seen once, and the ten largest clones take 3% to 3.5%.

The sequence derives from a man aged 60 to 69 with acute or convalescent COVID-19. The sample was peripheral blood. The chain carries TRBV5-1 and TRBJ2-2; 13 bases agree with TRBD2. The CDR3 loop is CASGTSGTTGELFF. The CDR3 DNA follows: TGCGCCAGCGGGACTAGCGGGACCACCGGGGAGCTGTTTTTT.